These 21 T cell receptor beta chains originate from one sample sequenced in a study of post-analysis software for immune sequencing data. Regarding the study as a whole: Five or six TRBV segments were more frequent in patients than controls; TRBV5-6, TRBV5-1 and TRBV20-1 belonged to this group.

Unique molecular identifiers were present in the TCR beta cDNA libraries. TCRdb re-derived calls from the PCR reads in MiXCR, one entry per CDR3 protein. This table has hundreds of thousands of distinct CDR3 sequences, 55% to 60% appearing once. These receptors' antigens are unknown. Sequencing was carried out using blood. All receptors come from a girl aged 2 to 9 with multiple sclerosis.

The genes are TRBV4-2 and TRBJ1-1, with TRBD1 as a possible D gene (5 bases). This CDR3 is 16 amino acids long. CDR1 and CDR2 (germline): LGHNA, YNFKEQ. Trimming pared 3 bases from V and 3 bases from J, leaving 17 bases between. CDR3 in DNA: TGTGCCAGCAGCCAGGCCGGACGGGGGAAGGACACTGAAGCTTTCTTT. Amino acids: CASSQAGRGKDTEAFF.

The V gene is TRBV10-3, the J gene TRBJ2-1; 12 nucleotides line up with TRBD2. Losses at the gene ends were 1 base for V and 5 bases for J; bases not matched to a gene: 9. This CDR3 region has 18 residues. Germline-derived CDR1 and CDR2 are ENHRY and SYGVKD. The CDR3 DNA reads as TGTGCCATCAGTGAGTGGGGGCTAGCGGGAGGGGCTAACAATGAGCAGTTCTTC. Protein sequence: CAISEWGLAGGANNEQFF.

The rearrangement joins TRBV6-5 to TRBJ2-1; TRBD1 aligns across 9 bases. Germline V lookup: CDR1 MNHEY, CDR2 SVGAGI. The CDR3 length is 15 residues. J was trimmed by 5 bases and V by 8 bases; bases with no gene match: 10. CDR3 bases: TGTGCCAGCGGGACAGGGAGGGCTCGGAACAATGAGCAGTTCTTC. Its translation: CASGTGRARNNEQFF.

The CDR3 bases are TGTGCCAGCAGCTCCGCATTTAAGGACGGCACAGATACGCAGTATTTT. Translated, it gives CASSSAFKDGTDTQYF. This sequence joins TRBV7-2 and TRBJ2-3; D remains unclear. V lost 4 bases to trimming and J lost 1 base, with 15 bases between them. Germline V CDR1 and CDR2: SGHTA, FQGNSA. The CDR3 spans 16 residues.

In nucleotides, the CDR3 is TGCAGTGCTTGCTCCGTTCGACAGGGCCGACAGCCCCAGCATTTT. It encodes CSACSVRQGRQPQHF. The V and J genes are TRBV20-1 and TRBJ1-5; TRBD1 matches at 7 bases. CDR3 length: 15 amino acids. V shed 5 bases, J shed 7 bases, and the junction held 14 bases outside the gene matches. The germline gives CDR1 DFQATT, CDR2 SNEGSKA (reference sequence).

V usage is TRBV30 and J usage is TRBJ2-7, with TRBD2 matching 7 bases. The germline CDR1 and CDR2 sequences are GTSNPN and SVGIG (reference sequence). V lost 7 bases, J lost 4 bases, and 4 bases stayed unmatched. The CDR3 totals 11 residues. CDR3: CASERGYEQYF. DNA for the CDR3: TGTGCCTCCGAGCGGGGTTACGAGCAGTACTTC.

The chain employs TRBV2 and TRBJ1-5, with D possibly matching TRBD1 (5 bases). CDR3 length: 16 residues. Germline V CDR1 and CDR2: SNHLY, FYNNEI. V shed 4 bases and J shed 0 bases, with 13 bases lying between them. The CDR3 bases are TGTGCCAGCAGTGCCTGGACAACGGGTAGCAATCAGCCCCAGCATTTT. It encodes CASSAWTTGSNQPQHF. Supplemented by reference TRBV2 and TRBJ1-5, the full variable domain reads EPEVTQTPSHQVTQMGQEVILRCVPISNHLYFYWYRQILGQKVEFLVSFYNNEISEKSEIFDDQFSVERPDGSNFTLKIRSTKLEDSAMYFCASSAWTTGSNQPQHFGDGTRLSIL.

The genes are TRBV15 and TRBJ1-2, with D perhaps matching TRBD1 (6 bases). CDR1 LNHNV and CDR2 YYDKDF come from the germline V gene (reference sequence). V was trimmed by 4 bases and J by 8 bases, leaving 14 bases between them. This CDR3 comprises 13 residues. CDR3 in DNA: TGTGCCACCAGCAAGGGGGAATTAGAAGGCTACACCTTC. Its protein product is CATSKGELEGYTF.

The rearrangement uses TRBV7-9 and TRBJ2-7; 15 bases are a match to TRBD2. Judging by the DNA end, TRBJ2-5 fits better; the J call may be wrong. The CDR3 covers 18 residues. Germline loops: CDR1 SEHNR, CDR2 FQNEAQ (reference sequence). The CDR3 here is CASSPRRTSGGAVETQYF. In DNA, the CDR3 is TGTGCCAGCAGCCCCCGAAGGACTAGCGGGGGGGCTGTTGAGACCCAGTACTTC.

This clonotype was observed a few times. The chain uses TRBV7-9 and TRBJ2-5; D unresolved. The CDR3 spans 15 residues. Germline CDR1 and CDR2: SEHNR and FQNEAQ (reference sequence). Trimming cost V 7 bases and J 2 bases, with 17 bases left between them. CDR3 DNA sequence: TGTGCCAGCAACATTTTGCCGGAAGCACAAGAGACCCAGTACTTC. Encoded protein: CASNILPEAQETQYF.

Only a few counts were recorded for this clonotype. The genes are TRBV24-1 and TRBJ2-1; D not certain. V dropped 3 bases and J dropped 0 bases, with 5 bases sitting between them. The CDR3 is made up of 14 amino acids. Per the germline V gene, CDR1 is KGHDR and CDR2 is SFDVKD. CDR3 sequence reads: CATSDPSSYNEQFF. DNA for the CDR3: TGTGCCACCAGTGATCCCAGCTCCTACAATGAGCAGTTCTTC.

This chain connects TRBV9 to TRBJ2-4, with D possibly being TRBD2 (6 bases). CDR1 and CDR2 (germline): SGDLS, YYNGEE. The CDR3 is 15 amino acids. V was pared by 4 bases and J by 13 bases, with 24 bases between. The CDR3 loop is CASSPRLVYVNEQYF. The CDR3 DNA reads TGTGCCAGCAGCCCCCGACTAGTATACGTCAATGAGCAGTACTTC.

The V call is TRBV7-6, the J call TRBJ2-5; 7 bases line up with TRBD2. From germline, CDR1 is SGHVS and CDR2 FNYEAQ. Unmatched junction bases numbered 10, after V lost 1 base and J lost 11 bases. CDR3 length: 14 amino acids. In DNA form, the CDR3 reads TGTGCCAGCAGCTTAGGGGGGGGGTTAGGAGAGCAGTACTTC. This encodes CASSLGGGLGEQYF.

This chain links TRBV11-2 with TRBJ1-1; D is perhaps TRBD1 (5 bases). Germline V lookup: CDR1 SGHAT, CDR2 FQNNGV. With 0 bases removed from V and 4 bases from J, the gap between germline ends came to 15 bases. The CDR3 is 16 residues long. The CDR3 region is CASSLEGTGAGTEAFF. CDR3 DNA: TGTGCCAGCAGCTTAGAGGGGACGGGTGCGGGCACTGAAGCTTTCTTT.

The chain uses TRBV3-1 and TRBJ2-7, with 14 positions matching TRBD2. The J call may be wrong; the DNA end is better matched by TRBJ2-5. This CDR3 has 17 residues. CDR1 and CDR2 from the germline V gene are LGHDT and YNNKEL (reference sequence). The CDR3 sequence: CASRAPGLAGVGETQYF. In nucleotides, the CDR3 is TGTGCCAGTAGAGCACCGGGACTAGCGGGAGTCGGTGAGACCCAGTACTTC.

The genes are TRBV3-1 and TRBJ2-3; 11 bases match TRBD2. The CDR3 has 18 residues. From germline, CDR1 is LGHDT and CDR2 YNNKEL (reference sequence). V was pared by 1 base and J by 3 bases, with 9 bases of the junction left unmatched. The CDR3, as DNA: TGTGCCAGCAGCCAAGGGATACTAGCGGGGGCAAGGACAGATACGCAGTATTTT. Encoded protein: CASSQGILAGARTDTQYF.

This clonotype was detected a few times. The chain combines TRBV7-9 with TRBJ2-5; a possible D gene is TRBD1 (6 bases). This CDR3 comprises 14 residues. V was clipped by 4 bases and J by 1 base, with 10 bases between them. CDR1 SEHNR and CDR2 FQNEAQ come from the germline V gene (reference sequence). CDR3 nucleotides: TGTGCCAGCAGCTCCCTGGGGGCCCAAGAGACCCAGTACTTC. Its translation is CASSSLGAQETQYF.

The chain carries TRBV11-3 and TRBJ2-3; D is ambiguous. The ends were cut back, 5 bases at V and 4 bases at J, with 10 bases in the middle. The CDR3 loop spans 13 amino acids. CDR1 and CDR2 (germline): SGHNT, YENEEA. This CDR3 is CASSPRMADTQYF. Written as DNA, the CDR3 is TGTGCCAGCAGCCCACGGATGGCAGATACGCAGTATTTT.

This clonotype was detected only a few times. The rearrangement uses TRBV6-1 and TRBJ2-5; D may be TRBD2 (5 bases). The CDR3 runs to 16 residues. Per the germline V gene, CDR1 is MNHNS and CDR2 is SASEGT. The V and J ends lost 7 bases and 4 bases respectively, with 22 bases between them. The CDR3 nucleotides read TGTGCCAGCATACTATGGGCTGCTACTAGGCGAGAGACCCAGTACTTC. Translated, it gives CASILWAATRRETQYF.

This clonotype has just a few counts. The chain uses TRBV4-1 and TRBJ1-2; 8 nucleotides match TRBD1. V lost 0 bases and J lost 5; bases outside the gene matches: 5. The CDR3 is made up of 15 amino acids. CDR1 and CDR2 from the germline V gene are MGHRA and YSYEKL. The CDR3 loop reads CASSQDGQGKYGYTF. The CDR3 region has the DNA TGCGCCAGCAGCCAAGACGGACAGGGAAAGTATGGCTACACCTTC.

This chain links TRBV12-3 or TRBV12-4 with TRBJ2-1; 11 bases fit TRBD2. CDR3 length: 16 amino acids. The ends lost 4 bases at V and 7 bases at J; junction bases unmatched: 9. The CDR3 sequence is CASSYSTSGTGNEQFF. The CDR3 DNA sequence: TGTGCCAGCAGTTATTCGACTAGCGGGACTGGGAATGAGCAGTTCTTC.